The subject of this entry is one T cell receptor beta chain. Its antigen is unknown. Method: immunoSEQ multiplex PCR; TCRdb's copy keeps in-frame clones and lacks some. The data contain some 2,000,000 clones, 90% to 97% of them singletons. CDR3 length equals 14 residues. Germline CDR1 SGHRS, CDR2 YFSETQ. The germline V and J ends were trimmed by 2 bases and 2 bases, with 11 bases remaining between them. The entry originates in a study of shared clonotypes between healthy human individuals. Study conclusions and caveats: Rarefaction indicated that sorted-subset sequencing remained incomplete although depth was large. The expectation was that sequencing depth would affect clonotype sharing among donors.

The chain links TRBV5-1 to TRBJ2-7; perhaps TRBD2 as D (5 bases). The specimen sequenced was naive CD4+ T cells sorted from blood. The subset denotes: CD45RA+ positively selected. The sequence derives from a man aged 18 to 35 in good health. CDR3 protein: CASSFSDGPYEQYF. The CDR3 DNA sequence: TGCGCCAGCAGCTTTAGCGACGGCCCCTACGAGCAGTACTTC.